This T cell receptor beta chain was recovered during a study of OX40 agonist ivuxolimab in advanced cancers. Background on the whole study: Ivuxolimab was an agonistic, fully human IgG2 monoclonal antibody directed against OX40 (CD134), a costimulatory receptor. The paper reports the monotherapy dose-escalation portion (N of about 50 patients) of the phase I ivuxolimab trial. Prior anti-PD-1, anti-PD-L1 or anti-CTLA-4 therapy was permitted, and checkpoint inhibitors had been received by under 50% of dose-escalation patients. Intravenous ivuxolimab was administered to patients every 2 weeks at six dose levels: 0.01, 0.1, 0.3, 1.5, 3 and 10 mg/kg. Partial responses occurred in three dose-escalation patients, of whom one had hepatocellular carcinoma and two had cutaneous melanoma. Of the approximately 50 dose-escalation patients, hepatocellular carcinoma was present in about 20, melanoma in around 15, renal cell carcinoma in 9 and head and neck cancer in 9. Peripheral TCRbeta sequencing aimed to test whether ivuxolimab altered TCR sequence diversity and caused clonal T-cell expansion. In the dose-escalation cohort, approximately 80% of patients were male, and the mean age was roughly 60 years with a range of roughly 20 to 80. What the work shows at the level of the full study, not this receptor alone: Low levels of normalized T-cell clonal expansion were also seen in some patients who did not respond. The antigen specificity of the peripheral T cells that underwent clonal expansion was not determined. In the 0.1-3.0 mg/kg groups, partial responders were among the patients with the lowest normalized peripheral clonal expansion, particularly in CD8+ T cells. On average, CD8+ T cells showed more expanded clones than CD4+ T cells after ivuxolimab. At doses of 0.1 to 3.0 mg/kg, clonal expansion of both CD4+ and CD8+ T cells in blood was seen between baseline and week 6.

Trimming removed 6 bases from V and 5 bases from J, leaving 8 bases between the germline ends. The germline V gene supplies CDR1 SNHLY and CDR2 FYNNEI. The CDR3 measures 12 amino acids from cysteine to phenylalanine. Only the CDR3 DNA stays, 36 bases, in frame from base 1. Genomic DNA was extracted from sorted cells for sequencing of the TCRbeta CDR3 region. The immunoSEQ Assay was used for sequencing of TCRbeta CDR3 regions. The source is immuneACCESS, and TCRdb retained only in-frame sequences with V and J called. Part of the clones is not carried over; for the studies checked, unresolved V genes explain less than half of this, and the remainder is unexplained. In this sample the table shows 45,000 to 75,000 clones, 75% to 85% of which occur a single time. The ten biggest clones cover roughly 1.2% of the sample. The trial excluded patients who had a history of autoimmune disease or were on systemic immunosuppression. In every dose cohort, peripheral blood was drawn for TCR sequencing at baseline, cycle 4 day 1, and cycle 7 day 1. The samples were drawn from a first-in-human, open-label, multicenter phase I dose-escalation trial of ivuxolimab. Adults with locally advanced or metastatic melanoma, renal cell carcinoma, hepatocellular carcinoma or head and neck squamous cell carcinoma were enrolled in the trial. CD4+ and CD8+ T cells were sorted separately from peripheral blood before TCR sequencing.

Comments on this clone: Its antigen has not been determined. Per-nucleotide qualities are absent, and no much larger clonotype sits a single base away.

This sequence uses TRBV2 and TRBJ2-4; there is no confident call for the D gene. Sequences were derived from CD4+ or CD8+ T cells sorted from blood, sampled in a trial of the OX40 agonist ivuxolimab. The TCR sequence derives from an adult with an advanced solid tumor such as melanoma, head and neck, liver or kidney cancer. CDR3 region: CASRSTQNIQYF. The DNA reads as follows: TGTGCCAGCAGGAGCACACAAAACATTCAGTACTTC.